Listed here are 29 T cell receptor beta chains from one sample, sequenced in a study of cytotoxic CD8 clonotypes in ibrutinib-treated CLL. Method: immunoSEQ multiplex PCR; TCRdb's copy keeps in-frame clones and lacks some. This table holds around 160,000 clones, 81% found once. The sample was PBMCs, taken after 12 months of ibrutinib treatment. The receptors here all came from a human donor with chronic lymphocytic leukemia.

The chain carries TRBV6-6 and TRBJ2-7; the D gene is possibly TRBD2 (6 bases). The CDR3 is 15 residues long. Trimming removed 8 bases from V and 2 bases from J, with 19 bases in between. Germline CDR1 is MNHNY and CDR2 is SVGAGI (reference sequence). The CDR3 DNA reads TGTGCCAGCTCCCGTAGAACGGGAGCTACCTACGAGCAGTACTTC. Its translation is CASSRRTGATYEQYF.

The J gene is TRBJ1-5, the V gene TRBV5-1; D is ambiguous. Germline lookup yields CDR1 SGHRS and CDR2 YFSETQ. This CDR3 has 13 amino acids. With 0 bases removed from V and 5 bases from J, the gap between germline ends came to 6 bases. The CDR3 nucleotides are TGCGCCAGCAGCTTGGCGCCCGATCAGCCCCAGCATTTT. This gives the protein CASSLAPDQPQHF.

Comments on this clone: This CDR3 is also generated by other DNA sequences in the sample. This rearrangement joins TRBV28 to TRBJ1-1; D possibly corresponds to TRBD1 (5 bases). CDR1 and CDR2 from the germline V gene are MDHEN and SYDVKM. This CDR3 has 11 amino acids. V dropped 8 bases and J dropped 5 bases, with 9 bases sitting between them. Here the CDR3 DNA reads TGTGCCAGCGTGGGGGGGACTGAAGCTTTCTTT. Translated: CASVGGTEAFF.

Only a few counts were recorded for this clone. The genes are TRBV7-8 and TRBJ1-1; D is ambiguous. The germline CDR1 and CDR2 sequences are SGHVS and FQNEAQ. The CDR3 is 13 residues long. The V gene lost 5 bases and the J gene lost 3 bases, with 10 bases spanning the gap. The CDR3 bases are TGTGCCAGCAGCCTTAGGCGGTACACTGAAGCTTTCTTT. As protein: CASSLRRYTEAFF. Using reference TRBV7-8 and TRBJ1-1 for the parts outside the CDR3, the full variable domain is GAGVSQSPRYKVAKRGQDVALRCDPISGHVSLFWYQQALGQGPEFLTYFQNEAQLDKSGLPSDRFFAERPEGSVSTLKIQRTQQEDSAVYLCASSLRRYTEAFFGQGTRLTVV.

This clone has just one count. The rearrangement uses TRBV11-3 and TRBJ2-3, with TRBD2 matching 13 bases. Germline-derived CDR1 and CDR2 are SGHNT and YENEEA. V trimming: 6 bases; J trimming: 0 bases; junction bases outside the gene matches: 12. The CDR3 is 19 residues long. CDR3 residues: CASSTTGTSGVPSTDTQYF. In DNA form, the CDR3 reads TGTGCCAGCAGTACCACCGGGACTAGCGGGGTCCCTAGCACAGATACGCAGTATTTT.

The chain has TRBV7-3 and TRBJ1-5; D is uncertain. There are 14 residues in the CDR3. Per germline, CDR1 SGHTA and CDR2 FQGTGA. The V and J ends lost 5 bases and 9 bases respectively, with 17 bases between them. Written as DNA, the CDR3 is TGTGCCAGCAGCCCGGACCGGGTTGGTTCGCCCCAGCATTTT. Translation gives CASSPDRVGSPQHF. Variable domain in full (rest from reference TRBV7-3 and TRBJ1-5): GAGVSQTPSNKVTEKGKYVELRCDPISGHTALYWYRQSLGQGPEFLIYFQGTGAADDSGLPNDRFFAVRPEGSVSTLKIQRTERGDSAVYLCASSPDRVGSPQHFGDGTRLSIL.

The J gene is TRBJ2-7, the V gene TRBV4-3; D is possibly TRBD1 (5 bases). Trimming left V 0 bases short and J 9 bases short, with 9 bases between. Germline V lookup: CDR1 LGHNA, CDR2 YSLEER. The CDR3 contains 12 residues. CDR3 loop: CASSQDGALQYF. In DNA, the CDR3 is TGCGCCAGCAGCCAAGATGGGGCTCTGCAGTACTTC.

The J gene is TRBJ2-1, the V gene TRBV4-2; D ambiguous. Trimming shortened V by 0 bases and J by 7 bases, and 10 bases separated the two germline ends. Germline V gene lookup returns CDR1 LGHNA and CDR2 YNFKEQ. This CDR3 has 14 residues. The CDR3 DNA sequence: TGTGCCAGCAGCCAAGACGCGGCCCAGAATGAGCAGTTCTTC. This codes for CASSQDAAQNEQFF.

CDR3 sequence reads: CASSLAGSGGQPQHF. CDR3 nucleotides: TGTGCCAGCAGCTTGGCAGGGAGCGGAGGTCAGCCCCAGCATTTT. This chain joins TRBV9 and TRBJ1-5, with D possibly matching TRBD1 (5 bases). The CDR3 is made up of 15 amino acids. The germline V gene encodes CDR1 SGDLS and CDR2 YYNGEE. V was trimmed by 4 bases and J by 6 bases, leaving 17 bases between them.

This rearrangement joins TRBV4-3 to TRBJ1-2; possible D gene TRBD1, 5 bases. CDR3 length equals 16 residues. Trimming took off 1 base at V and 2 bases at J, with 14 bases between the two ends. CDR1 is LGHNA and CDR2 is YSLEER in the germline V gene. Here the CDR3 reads CASSQVSVGANYGYTF. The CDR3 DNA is TGCGCCAGCAGCCAAGTTTCGGTCGGGGCCAACTATGGCTACACCTTC.

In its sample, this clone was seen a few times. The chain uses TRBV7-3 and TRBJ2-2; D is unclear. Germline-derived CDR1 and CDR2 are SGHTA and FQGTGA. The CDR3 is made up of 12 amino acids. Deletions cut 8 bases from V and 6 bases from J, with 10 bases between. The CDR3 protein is CASQDKAGELFF. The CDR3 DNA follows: TGTGCCAGCCAGGATAAAGCCGGGGAGCTGTTTTTT.

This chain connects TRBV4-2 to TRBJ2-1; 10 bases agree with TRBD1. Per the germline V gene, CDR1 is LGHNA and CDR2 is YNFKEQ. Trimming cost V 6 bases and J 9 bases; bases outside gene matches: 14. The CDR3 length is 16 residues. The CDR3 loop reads CASSDPGTGASGEQFF. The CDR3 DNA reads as TGTGCCAGCAGTGACCCCGGGACAGGGGCCAGTGGTGAGCAGTTCTTC.

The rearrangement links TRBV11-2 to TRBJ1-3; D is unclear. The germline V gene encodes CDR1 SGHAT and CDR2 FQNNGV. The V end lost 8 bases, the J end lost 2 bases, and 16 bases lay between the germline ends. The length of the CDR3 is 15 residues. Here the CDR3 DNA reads TGTGCCAGCGTCTACGCCCCCGCACCTGGAAACACCATATATTTT. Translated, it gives CASVYAPAPGNTIYF.

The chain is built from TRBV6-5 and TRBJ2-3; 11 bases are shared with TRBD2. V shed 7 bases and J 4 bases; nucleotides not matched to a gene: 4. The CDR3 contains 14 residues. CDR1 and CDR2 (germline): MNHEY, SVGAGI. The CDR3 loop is CASTPSGRPDTQYF. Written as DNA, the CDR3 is TGTGCCAGCACCCCTAGCGGGAGGCCAGATACGCAGTATTTT.

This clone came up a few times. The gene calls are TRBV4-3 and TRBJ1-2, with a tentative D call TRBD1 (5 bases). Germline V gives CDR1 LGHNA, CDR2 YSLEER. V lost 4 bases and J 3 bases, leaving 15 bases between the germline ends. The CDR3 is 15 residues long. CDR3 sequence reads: CASSLPPGRDYGYTF. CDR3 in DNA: TGCGCCAGCAGCCTCCCCCCAGGGAGGGACTATGGCTACACCTTC.

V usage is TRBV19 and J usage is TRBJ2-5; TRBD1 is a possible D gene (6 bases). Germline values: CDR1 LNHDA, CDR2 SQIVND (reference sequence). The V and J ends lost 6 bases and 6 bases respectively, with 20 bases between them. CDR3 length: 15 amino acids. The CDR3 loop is CASSPGATLTQTQYF. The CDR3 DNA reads TGTGCCAGTAGCCCAGGGGCTACACTTACCCAGACCCAGTACTTC. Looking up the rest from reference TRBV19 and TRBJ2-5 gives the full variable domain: DGGITQSPKYLFRKEGQNVTLSCEQNLNHDAMYWYRQDPGQGLRLIYYSQIVNDFQKGDIAEGYSVSREKKESFPLTVTSAQKNPTAFYLCASSPGATLTQTQYFGPGTRLLVL.

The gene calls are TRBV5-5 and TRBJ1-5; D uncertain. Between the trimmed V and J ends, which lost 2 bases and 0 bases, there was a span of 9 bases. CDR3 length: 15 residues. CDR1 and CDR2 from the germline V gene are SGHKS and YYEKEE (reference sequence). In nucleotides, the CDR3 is TGTGCCAGCAGCTTACAAGGATTTAGCAATCAGCCCCAGCATTTT. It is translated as CASSLQGFSNQPQHF.

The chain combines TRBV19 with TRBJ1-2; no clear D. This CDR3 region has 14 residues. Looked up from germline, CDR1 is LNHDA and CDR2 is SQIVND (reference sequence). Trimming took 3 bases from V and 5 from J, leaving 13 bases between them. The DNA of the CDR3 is TGTGCCAGTAGTATCGTCGGGAACTTGTATGGCTACACCTTC. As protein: CASSIVGNLYGYTF.

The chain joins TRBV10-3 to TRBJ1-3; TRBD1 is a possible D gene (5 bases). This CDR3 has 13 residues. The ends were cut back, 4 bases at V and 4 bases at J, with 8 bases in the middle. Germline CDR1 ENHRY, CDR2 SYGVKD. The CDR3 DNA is TGTGCCATCAGTGTGGGGCAAGGAAACACCATATATTTT. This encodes CAISVGQGNTIYF.

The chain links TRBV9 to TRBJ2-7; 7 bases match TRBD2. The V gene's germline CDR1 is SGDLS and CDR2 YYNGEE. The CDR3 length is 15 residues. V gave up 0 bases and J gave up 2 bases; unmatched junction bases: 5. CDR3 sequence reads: CASSVGGSLAYEQYF. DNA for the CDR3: TGTGCCAGCAGCGTAGGCGGGAGTTTAGCCTACGAGCAGTACTTC.

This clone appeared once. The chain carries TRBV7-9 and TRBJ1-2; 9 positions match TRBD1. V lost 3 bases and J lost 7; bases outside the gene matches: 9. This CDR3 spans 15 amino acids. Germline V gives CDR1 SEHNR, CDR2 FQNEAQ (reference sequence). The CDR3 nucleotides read TGTGCCAGCAGCTTTGATGCCGGGACAGGGTCTGGCTACACCTTC. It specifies CASSFDAGTGSGYTF.

CDR3 loop: CASSPSHYRVNYGYTF. The DNA for the CDR3 is TGCGCCAGCAGTCCCAGTCACTACAGGGTTAACTATGGCTACACCTTC. The chain carries TRBV23-1 and TRBJ1-2, with D perhaps matching TRBD1 (6 bases). TRBV23-1 is identified as an open reading frame with a role that is uncertain. The CDR3 totals 16 residues. Between the trimmed V and J ends, which lost 4 bases and 1 base, there was a span of 16 bases.

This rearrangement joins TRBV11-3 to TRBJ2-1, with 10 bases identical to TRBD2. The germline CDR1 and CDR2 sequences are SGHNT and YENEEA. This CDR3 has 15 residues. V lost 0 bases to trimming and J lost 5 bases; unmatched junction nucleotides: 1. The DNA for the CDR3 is TGTGCCAGCAGCTTAGAAGCGGGAGGGAACAATGAGCAGTTCTTC. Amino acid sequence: CASSLEAGGNNEQFF.

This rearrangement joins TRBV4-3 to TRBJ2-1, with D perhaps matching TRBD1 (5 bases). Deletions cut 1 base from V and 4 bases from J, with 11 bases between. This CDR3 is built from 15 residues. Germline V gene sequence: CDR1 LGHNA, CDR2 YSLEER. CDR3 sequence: CASSQGTDRYNEQFF. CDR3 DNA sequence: TGCGCCAGCAGCCAAGGGACCGACAGATACAATGAGCAGTTCTTC.

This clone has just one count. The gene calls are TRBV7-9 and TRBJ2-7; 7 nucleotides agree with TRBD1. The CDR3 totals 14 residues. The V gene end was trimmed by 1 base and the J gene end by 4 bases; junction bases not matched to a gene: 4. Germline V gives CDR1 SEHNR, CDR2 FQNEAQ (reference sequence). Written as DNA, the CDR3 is TGTGCCAGCAGCTTAGGAAACAGGGGTTACGAGCAGTACTTC. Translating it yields CASSLGNRGYEQYF.

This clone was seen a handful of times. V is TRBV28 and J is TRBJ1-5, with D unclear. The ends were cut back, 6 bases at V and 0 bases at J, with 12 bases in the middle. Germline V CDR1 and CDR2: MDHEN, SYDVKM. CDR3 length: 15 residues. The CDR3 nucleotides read TGTGCCAGCAGGAAGGGCGGATTTAGCAATCAGCCCCAGCATTTT. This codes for CASRKGGFSNQPQHF.

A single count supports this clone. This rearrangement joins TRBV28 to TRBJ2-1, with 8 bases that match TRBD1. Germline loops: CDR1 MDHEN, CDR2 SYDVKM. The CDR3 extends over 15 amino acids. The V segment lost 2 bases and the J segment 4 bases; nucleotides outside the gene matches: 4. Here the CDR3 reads CASSLVRTGYNEQFF. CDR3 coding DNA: TGTGCCAGCAGTTTAGTTCGGACAGGGTACAATGAGCAGTTCTTC.

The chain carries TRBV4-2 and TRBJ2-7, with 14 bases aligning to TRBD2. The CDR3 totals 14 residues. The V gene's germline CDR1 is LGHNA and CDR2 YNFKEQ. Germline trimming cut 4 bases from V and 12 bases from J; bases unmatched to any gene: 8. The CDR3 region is CASSLTSGRGGAYF. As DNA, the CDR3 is TGTGCCAGCAGCCTGACTAGCGGGAGGGGAGGAGCGTACTTC.

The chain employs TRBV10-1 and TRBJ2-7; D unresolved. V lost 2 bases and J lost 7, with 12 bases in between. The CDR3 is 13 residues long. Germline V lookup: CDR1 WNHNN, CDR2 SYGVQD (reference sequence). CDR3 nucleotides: TGCGCCAGCAGTGAGGGACCCAAGGAGGAGCAGTACTTC. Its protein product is CASSEGPKEEQYF.